These 30 T cell receptor beta chains came from one sample sequenced in a study of blood T cell repertoires in COVID-19. Generated by immunoSEQ multiplex PCR, the TCRdb table keeps only in-frame clones and is missing some. The repertoire holds around 450,000 clones, around 89% seen once, with roughly 4% in the top ten. What was sequenced was peripheral blood. These TCRs come from a young woman with acute or convalescent COVID-19.

The gene calls are TRBV5-1 and TRBJ2-3, with 10 bases that match TRBD1. The germline V gene has CDR1 SGHRS and CDR2 YFSETQ. V trimming: 1 base; J trimming: 5 bases; junction bases outside the gene matches: 10. This CDR3 comprises 17 residues. The CDR3 nucleotides read TGCGCCAGCAGCTTGTATGGGACAGGGGTTTTGGGAGATACGCAGTATTTT. It translates to CASSLYGTGVLGDTQYF.

The chain couples TRBV6-1 to TRBJ1-1; TRBD1 aligns across 7 bases. V trimming: 1 base; J trimming: 2 bases; junction bases outside the gene matches: 4. This CDR3 is built from 15 residues. From germline, CDR1 is MNHNS and CDR2 SASEGT. CDR3 DNA sequence: TGTGCCAGCAGTGAAGAGGGGGACAGAAACACTGAAGCTTTCTTT. Translated: CASSEEGDRNTEAFF.

V usage is TRBV4-1 and J usage is TRBJ2-2, with TRBD1 identical over 10 bases. V shed 3 bases, J shed 1 base, and the junction held 14 bases outside the gene matches. Looked up from germline, CDR1 is MGHRA and CDR2 is YSYEKL. The CDR3 runs to 20 residues. This CDR3 is CASSQDERTGGIQNTGELFF. The CDR3 DNA is TGCGCCAGCAGCCAGGATGAAAGGACAGGGGGAATACAGAACACCGGGGAGCTGTTTTTT.

The chain uses TRBV2 and TRBJ2-2, with 8 nucleotides matching TRBD1. CDR3 length: 14 residues. Trimming cost V 5 bases and J 3 bases; bases outside gene matches: 2. Germline-derived CDR1 and CDR2 are SNHLY and FYNNEI. This CDR3 is CASSTGGYTGELFF. CDR3 sequence (DNA): TGTGCCAGCAGTACAGGGGGTTACACCGGGGAGCTGTTTTTT. Combining the CDR3 with reference TRBV2 and TRBJ2-2 gives the whole variable domain EPEVTQTPSHQVTQMGQEVILRCVPISNHLYFYWYRQILGQKVEFLVSFYNNEISEKSEIFDDQFSVERPDGSNFTLKIRSTKLEDSAMYFCASSTGGYTGELFFGEGSRLTVL.

V gene TRBV6-2 or TRBV6-3 combines with J gene TRBJ2-5; D is ambiguous. CDR3 length equals 13 residues. The V gene's germline CDR1 is MNHEY and CDR2 SVGEGT. The V and J ends lost 0 bases and 7 bases respectively, with 9 bases between them. CDR3 nucleotides: TGTGCCAGCAGTTACTCGCGAGTCGGGACCCAGTACTTC. Protein sequence: CASSYSRVGTQYF.

This chain links TRBV9 with TRBJ2-1, with a weak D call TRBD1 (6 bases). V was clipped by 0 bases and J by 7 bases, with 20 bases between them. CDR1 SGDLS and CDR2 YYNGEE come from the germline V gene. This CDR3 region has 17 residues. This CDR3 reads CASSVGSSQQGRNEQFF. The DNA of the CDR3 is TGTGCCAGCAGCGTAGGGTCGAGCCAACAGGGTCGGAATGAGCAGTTCTTC.

The V and J genes are TRBV13 and TRBJ2-5; 9 positions agree with TRBD2. Germline V gene data show CDR1 as PRHDT and CDR2 as FYEKMQ (reference sequence). This CDR3 contains 15 residues. V trimming: 1 base; J trimming: 2 bases; junction bases outside the gene matches: 2. The CDR3 is CASSLDSGGQETQYF. The CDR3 DNA is TGTGCCAGCAGCTTAGATAGCGGGGGACAAGAGACCCAGTACTTC.

The chain combines TRBV5-1 with TRBJ2-5; 12 bases map to TRBD2. From germline, CDR1 is SGHRS and CDR2 YFSETQ. There are 16 residues in the CDR3. V was pared by 0 bases and J by 3 bases, with 3 bases of the junction left unmatched. The CDR3 DNA reads as TGCGCCAGCAGCTTGGGGCTAGCGGGGGGGAAAGAGACCCAGTACTTC. It specifies CASSLGLAGGKETQYF.

The chain uses TRBV28 and TRBJ2-1; TRBD1 agrees at 8 bases. In germline, CDR1 is MDHEN, CDR2 SYDVKM. The V segment lost 7 bases and the J segment 13 bases; nucleotides outside the gene matches: 9. The CDR3 is 12 residues long. CDR3 nucleotides: TGTGCCAGCAATCAACGGACAGGGAAACAGTTCTTC. Encoded protein: CASNQRTGKQFF.

The V and J genes are TRBV9 and TRBJ2-2; tentatively, D is TRBD2 (5 bases). Germline values: CDR1 SGDLS, CDR2 YYNGEE. The CDR3 extends over 15 amino acids. Trimming took 6 bases from V and 1 from J, leaving 13 bases between them. CDR3 in amino acids: CASTRGPRNTGELFF. The CDR3, as DNA: TGTGCCAGCACCCGGGGTCCCAGGAACACCGGGGAGCTGTTTTTT.

The genes are TRBV6-5 and TRBJ1-1, with a possible D match to TRBD1 (6 bases). CDR3 size: 12 residues. Trimming removed 8 bases at V and 1 base at J, with 8 bases between. From germline, CDR1 is MNHEY and CDR2 SVGAGI. CDR3 in amino acids: CASQTGNTEAFF. CDR3 in DNA: TGTGCCAGCCAGACAGGGAACACTGAAGCTTTCTTT.

V is TRBV4-2 and J is TRBJ1-2; no clear D gene. Between the trimmed V and J ends, which lost 0 bases and 5 bases, there was a span of 7 bases. The germline V gene encodes CDR1 LGHNA and CDR2 YNFKEQ. This CDR3 spans 13 amino acids. CDR3: CASSQEMSYGYTF. The CDR3 DNA follows: TGTGCCAGCAGCCAAGAAATGTCTTATGGCTACACCTTC.

The chain uses TRBV5-5 and TRBJ1-2; D gene unclear. The V gene's germline CDR1 is SGHKS and CDR2 YYEKEE (reference sequence). This CDR3 spans 12 amino acids. V lost 5 bases and J lost 2, with 7 bases in between. CDR3 region: CASRGRNYGYTF. The CDR3 DNA sequence: TGTGCCAGCAGAGGGAGAAACTATGGCTACACCTTC.

The V and J genes are TRBV21-1 and TRBJ2-7; TRBD1 is taken as the D call from the table, unchecked against the DNA. TRBV21-1 is a listed pseudogene. This CDR3 spans 14 amino acids. The CDR3 region has the DNA TGTGCCAGCAGCAAAGGAGCAGGATCCTACGAGCAGTACTTC. This encodes CASSKGAGSYEQYF.

The chain is built from TRBV28 and TRBJ1-3, with D unresolved. CDR3 length: 13 amino acids. With 6 bases removed from V and 4 bases from J, the gap between germline ends came to 10 bases. Germline CDR1 is MDHEN and CDR2 is SYDVKM. CDR3 DNA sequence: TGTGCCAGCAGCATGGCGGAGGGAAACACCATATATTTT. It codes for CASSMAEGNTIYF.

J is TRBJ2-7 and V is TRBV12-3 or TRBV12-4; D perhaps matches TRBD2 (6 bases). The CDR3 runs to 12 residues. V gave up 6 bases and J gave up 4 bases, with 10 bases separating them. CDR3 in DNA: TGTGCCAGCAGCCCCCGGGGGTACGAGCAGTACTTC. It codes for CASSPRGYEQYF.

The chain combines TRBV28 with TRBJ2-3, with TRBD2 as a possible D gene (5 bases). The CDR3 totals 15 residues. Between the trimmed V and J ends, which lost 5 bases and 3 bases, there was a span of 15 bases. Germline V lookup: CDR1 MDHEN, CDR2 SYDVKM. The CDR3 here is CASSSRRDGTDTQYF. In DNA form, the CDR3 reads TGTGCCAGCAGTAGCCGACGGGATGGGACAGATACGCAGTATTTT.

A single count supports this clone. V and J are TRBV6-5 and TRBJ1-5; D gene unclear. Per the germline V gene, CDR1 is MNHEY and CDR2 is SVGAGI. The germline V and J ends were trimmed by 8 bases and 4 bases, with 18 bases remaining between them. The CDR3 runs to 15 residues. DNA of the CDR3: TGTGCCAGCGCTAGGTCAACTAGGGTGAATCAGCCCCAGCATTTT. Amino acid sequence: CASARSTRVNQPQHF.

The chain carries TRBV5-1 and TRBJ1-1; D is unclear. The CDR3 loop spans 13 amino acids. Trimming left V 1 base short and J 3 bases short, with 7 bases between. Germline V CDR1 and CDR2: SGHRS, YFSETQ. The CDR3 loop is CASSLTVDTEAFF. As DNA, the CDR3 is TGCGCCAGCAGCTTGACGGTGGACACTGAAGCTTTCTTT. The full variable domain, completed using reference TRBV5-1 and TRBJ1-1, is KAGVTQTPRYLIKTRGQQVTLSCSPISGHRSVSWYQQTPGQGLQFLFEYFSETQRNKGNFPGRFSGRQFSNSRSEMNVSTLELGDSALYLCASSLTVDTEAFFGQGTRLTVV.

This sequence joins TRBV13 and TRBJ2-7, with TRBD1 matching 9 bases. CDR1 and CDR2 from the germline V gene are PRHDT and FYEKMQ (reference sequence). The CDR3 totals 15 residues. V was pared by 4 bases and J by 4 bases, with 8 bases of the junction left unmatched. CDR3 in amino acids: CASSSPGTGRYEQYF. The CDR3 coding sequence is TGTGCCAGCAGCTCTCCGGGGACAGGGAGATACGAGCAGTACTTC.

The genes are TRBV27 and TRBJ2-1; 8 nucleotides align to TRBD2. The CDR3 extends over 14 amino acids. Trimming removed 6 bases from V and 2 bases from J; junction bases left unmatched: 3. In germline, CDR1 is MNHEY, CDR2 SMNVEV (reference sequence). CDR3 coding DNA: TGTGCCAGCAGATTAGCGGGAACCTACAATGAGCAGTTCTTC. It codes for CASRLAGTYNEQFF.

This clone has just one count. This chain uses TRBV27 with TRBJ2-5; 12 bases line up with TRBD2. This CDR3 region has 16 residues. V lost 2 bases and J lost 2; bases outside the gene matches: 3. CDR1 is MNHEY and CDR2 is SMNVEV in the germline V gene (reference sequence). This chain's CDR3 is CASSLRLAGGQETQYF. The CDR3 DNA is TGTGCCAGCAGTTTAAGGCTAGCGGGGGGGCAAGAGACCCAGTACTTC.

The genes are TRBV27 and TRBJ2-1, with 9 positions matching TRBD2. J lost 3 bases, V lost 1 base, and 7 bases had no gene match. Germline-derived CDR1 and CDR2 are MNHEY and SMNVEV (reference sequence). This CDR3 comprises 17 residues. The CDR3 region has the DNA TGTGCCAGCAGTTTATACCTAGCGGGGTCCCACTACAATGAGCAGTTCTTC. Translating it yields CASSLYLAGSHYNEQFF.

This rearrangement joins TRBV29-1 to TRBJ2-1; D perhaps matches TRBD1 (6 bases). CDR1 is SQVTM, CDR2 ANQGSEA, per germline. This CDR3 has 13 residues. The V end lost 4 bases, the J end lost 4 bases, and 11 bases lay between the germline ends. The CDR3 loop reads CSVGTQGYNEQFF. The CDR3 coding sequence is TGCAGCGTTGGGACACAGGGATACAATGAGCAGTTCTTC.

The gene calls are TRBV3-1 (or the pseudogene TRBV3-2) and TRBJ2-5, with D tentatively TRBD1 (6 bases). There are 14 residues in the CDR3. Germline assignment: CDR1 LGHDT and CDR2 YNNKEL (reference sequence). The germline V and J ends were trimmed by 5 bases and 7 bases, with 17 bases remaining between them. CDR3 protein: CASSTTGRLGTQYF. DNA for the CDR3: TGTGCCAGCAGCACCACAGGGCGCCTCGGGACCCAGTACTTC.

The chain combines TRBV7-3 with TRBJ2-5; 8 nucleotides agree with TRBD2. The germline CDR1 and CDR2 sequences are SGHTA and FQGTGA. V shed 5 bases and J 0 bases; nucleotides not matched to a gene: 5. The CDR3 loop spans 15 amino acids. This CDR3 reads CASSPGGGYQETQYF. DNA for the CDR3: TGTGCCAGCAGCCCCGGGGGGGGGTACCAAGAGACCCAGTACTTC.

The gene calls are TRBV28 and TRBJ2-1; D is perhaps TRBD1 (7 bases). Deletions cut 10 bases from V and 0 bases from J, with 16 bases between. CDR1 is MDHEN, CDR2 SYDVKM, per germline. CDR3 length equals 15 residues. This chain's CDR3 is CATSFRGDSYNEQFF. The CDR3 nucleotides read TGTGCCACCTCATTCAGGGGGGACTCCTACAATGAGCAGTTCTTC.

This sequence joins TRBV7-2 and TRBJ1-6, with 9 bases that match TRBD1. CDR1 is SGHTA, CDR2 FQGNSA, per germline. The CDR3 runs 15 residues. V lost 5 bases, J lost 5 bases, and 4 bases stayed unmatched. In nucleotides, the CDR3 is TGTGCCAGCAGCACACGGACAGGGGATAATTCACCCCTCCACTTT. This translates into CASSTRTGDNSPLHF.

The J gene is TRBJ2-4, the V gene TRBV9; possibly TRBD2 for D (7 bases). The germline V and J ends were trimmed by 4 bases and 2 bases, with 19 bases remaining between them. Germline V gene lookup returns CDR1 SGDLS and CDR2 YYNGEE. The CDR3 contains 17 residues. This CDR3 is CASSPQEGGSSKNIQYF. CDR3 bases: TGTGCCAGCAGCCCACAGGAGGGGGGGTCGTCCAAAAACATTCAGTACTTC.

V usage is TRBV4-2 and J usage is TRBJ2-1, with TRBD2 identical over 7 bases. Germline V gives CDR1 LGHNA, CDR2 YNFKEQ. The length of the CDR3 is 18 residues. The V segment lost 0 bases and the J segment 5 bases; nucleotides outside the gene matches: 13. CDR3 nucleotide sequence: TGTGCCAGCAGCCAAGATTTCACCCGGGACTATCGCGACAATGAGCAGTTCTTC. Its translation: CASSQDFTRDYRDNEQFF.